Below are 30 T cell receptor beta chains sequenced from a single sample in a study of blood T cell repertoires in COVID-19. The repertoire was sequenced with immunoSEQ multiplex PCR; TCRdb's copy has only in-frame clones and lacks some. The sample lists about 240,000 clones, around four fifths occurring once. The sequencing input was peripheral blood. Receptor source: a woman aged 60-75 years with active or convalescent COVID-19.

In its sample, this clone was seen a few times. The chain joins TRBV5-1 to TRBJ2-1; TRBD2 aligns across 12 bases. V was clipped by 4 bases and J by 0 bases; unmatched bases: 8. Germline CDR1 reads SGHRS; CDR2 reads YFSETQ. This CDR3 region has 18 residues. The CDR3 DNA reads as TGCGCCAGCAGCGCTACTAGCGGGGGGATGAGCTCCTACAATGAGCAGTTCTTC. Its protein is CASSATSGGMSSYNEQFF.

The CDR3 region has the DNA TGTGCCAGCAGCCCACCGGACAGTGAAGCTTTCTTT. This gives the protein CASSPPDSEAFF. This sequence joins TRBV3-1 (or the pseudogene TRBV3-2) and TRBJ1-1, with D possibly being TRBD1 (6 bases). This CDR3 comprises 12 residues. V lost 4 bases to trimming and J lost 7 bases, with 10 bases between them. Germline-derived CDR1 and CDR2 are LGHDT and YNNKEL (reference sequence).

This sequence joins TRBV7-8 and TRBJ1-1; D is perhaps TRBD1 (6 bases). Germline V gene lookup returns CDR1 SGHVS and CDR2 FQNEAQ. The CDR3 totals 15 residues. Trimming cost V 1 base and J 3 bases, with 12 bases left between them. The chain's CDR3 is CASSLVQGLDTEAFF. Here the CDR3 DNA reads TGTGCCAGCAGCTTAGTCCAGGGGTTGGACACTGAAGCTTTCTTT.

CDR3 sequence (DNA): TGTGCCACGAGGGTCACAGGGGTGGGGACAGATACGCAGTATTTT. Its protein product is CATRVTGVGTDTQYF. The V and J genes are TRBV19 and TRBJ2-3; 7 positions agree with TRBD1. The V and J ends lost 10 bases and 3 bases, in that order; junction bases with no gene match: 13. CDR3 size: 15 residues. The germline CDR1 and CDR2 sequences are LNHDA and SQIVND (reference sequence). Full variable domain (outside the CDR3, taken from reference TRBV19 and TRBJ2-3): DGGITQSPKYLFRKEGQNVTLSCEQNLNHDAMYWYRQDPGQGLRLIYYSQIVNDFQKGDIAEGYSVSREKKESFPLTVTSAQKNPTAFYLCATRVTGVGTDTQYFGPGTRLTVL.

The chain links TRBV6-5 to TRBJ2-3; D is perhaps TRBD1 (5 bases). V lost 0 bases to trimming and J lost 6 bases, with 13 bases between them. This CDR3 is built from 15 residues. The germline gives CDR1 MNHEY, CDR2 SVGAGI. The CDR3 loop is CASSYSGRARDTQYF. The DNA of the CDR3 is TGTGCCAGCAGTTACTCCGGCAGGGCCCGGGATACGCAGTATTTT.

The V call is TRBV2, the J call TRBJ1-2; D is unclear. The CDR3 spans 12 residues. Germline CDR1 SNHLY, CDR2 FYNNEI. Trimming removed 4 bases at V and 2 bases at J, with 5 bases between. The CDR3 reads CASSGENYGYTF. The CDR3 DNA is TGTGCCAGCAGTGGGGAGAACTATGGCTACACCTTC.

V usage is TRBV6-5 and J usage is TRBJ1-2; D is ambiguous. CDR1 and CDR2 from the germline V gene are MNHEY and SVGAGI. The CDR3 length is 14 residues. The V end was cut by 6 bases, the J end by 7 bases, with 18 bases between. The CDR3 coding sequence is TGTGCCAGCAGCCCCGCGGCGGGAAGGATTGGCTACACCTTC. This encodes CASSPAAGRIGYTF.

The rearrangement links TRBV6-5 to TRBJ2-7; 9 nucleotides line up with TRBD1. Germline trimming cut 6 bases from V and 3 bases from J; bases unmatched to any gene: 6. Germline V lookup: CDR1 MNHEY, CDR2 SVGAGI. This CDR3 is built from 14 residues. The CDR3 spells CASRTGQGIYEQYF. The CDR3 bases are TGTGCCAGCAGGACGGGACAGGGAATCTACGAGCAGTACTTC.

This clone appeared many times. The chain links TRBV2 to TRBJ2-1, with D maybe TRBD2 (5 bases). In germline, CDR1 is SNHLY, CDR2 FYNNEI. The CDR3 consists of 14 residues. V gave up 6 bases and J gave up 1 base, with 10 bases separating them. CDR3 sequence: CASSPRGSYNEQFF. The CDR3 nucleotides are TGTGCCAGCAGCCCCCGGGGTTCCTACAATGAGCAGTTCTTC.

The chain employs TRBV19 and TRBJ1-2, with 7 bases identical to TRBD1. V was pared by 4 bases and J by 2 bases, with 10 bases of the junction left unmatched. This CDR3 comprises 16 residues. CDR1 and CDR2 (germline): LNHDA, SQIVND (reference sequence). The CDR3 DNA reads as TGTGCCAGTAGTAATCGGGACAGTAGAGCCAACTATGGCTACACCTTC. This codes for CASSNRDSRANYGYTF.

The chain combines TRBV25-1 with TRBJ1-1; possible D gene TRBD1, 5 bases. Germline V lookup: CDR1 MGHDK, CDR2 SYGVNS. This CDR3 contains 14 residues. V gave up 11 bases and J gave up 4 bases, with 20 bases separating them. The CDR3 DNA is TGTGCCTCACAAGGGTGGGGGGAGGCCACTGAAGCTTTCTTT. Its protein product is CASQGWGEATEAFF. The variable domain in full, with the rest retrieved from reference TRBV25-1 and TRBJ1-1, is EADIYQTPRYLVIGTGKKITLECSQTMGHDKMYWYQQDPGMELHLIHYSYGVNSTEKGDLSSESTVSRIRTEHFPLTLESARPSHTSQYLCASQGWGEATEAFFGQGTRLTVV.

This chain joins TRBV7-9 and TRBJ1-1; possibly TRBD1 for D (5 bases). Deletions cut 5 bases from V and 2 bases from J, with 12 bases between. From germline, CDR1 is SEHNR and CDR2 FQNEAQ (reference sequence). This CDR3 has 14 amino acids. CDR3 DNA: TGTGCCAGCAGCATAGGGCAGGGAAACACTGAAGCTTTCTTT. Its protein product is CASSIGQGNTEAFF.

DNA of the CDR3: TGTGCCAGTAGTATAGCGCCACAGGGAACTGAAGCTTTCTTT. This gives the protein CASSIAPQGTEAFF. The genes are TRBV19 and TRBJ1-1; D is perhaps TRBD1 (6 bases). V was trimmed by 1 base and J by 5 bases, leaving 11 bases between them. The CDR3 length is 14 residues. CDR1 is LNHDA, CDR2 SQIVND, per germline (reference sequence).

This clone was counted only a few times. The chain combines TRBV7-3 with TRBJ2-1, with a possible D match to TRBD2 (6 bases). Germline lookup yields CDR1 SGHTA and CDR2 FQGTGA. V was trimmed by 2 bases and J by 7 bases, leaving 15 bases between them. The CDR3 loop spans 15 amino acids. The chain's CDR3 is CASSLAWGVQNEQFF. The CDR3 coding sequence is TGTGCCAGCAGCTTAGCGTGGGGGGTCCAAAATGAGCAGTTCTTC.

This clone turned up a few times. The chain is built from TRBV7-2 and TRBJ2-7; 12 nucleotides line up with TRBD2. Germline CDR1 SGHTA, CDR2 FQGNSA. CDR3 length: 15 residues. The J segment lost 7 bases and the V segment lost 5 bases, leaving 9 bases of the junction unmatched. CDR3 DNA: TGTGCCAGCAGCCAGACCATGACTAGCGGGGGTGAGCAGTACTTC. It specifies CASSQTMTSGGEQYF.

This sequence joins TRBV5-1 and TRBJ2-2, with TRBD2 identical over 9 bases. This CDR3 comprises 15 residues. The J segment lost 6 bases and the V segment lost 2 bases, leaving 5 bases of the junction unmatched. From germline, CDR1 is SGHRS and CDR2 YFSETQ. The CDR3 loop reads CASSFTSGQAGELFF. Written as DNA, the CDR3 is TGCGCCAGCAGCTTCACTAGCGGGCAAGCCGGGGAGCTGTTTTTT.

This rearrangement joins TRBV27 to TRBJ1-3; maybe TRBD1 (5 bases). This CDR3 comprises 15 residues. Looked up from germline, CDR1 is MNHEY and CDR2 is SMNVEV (reference sequence). V was clipped by 4 bases and J by 0 bases, with 10 bases between them. Here the CDR3 DNA reads TGTGCCAGCAGTTCCCAGGGTGGCTCTGGAAACACCATATATTTT. Residues: CASSSQGGSGNTIYF.

CDR3: CASSYSWGEASTEAFF. For the CDR3, the DNA is TGTGCCAGCAGTTACTCGTGGGGGGAGGCTAGTACTGAAGCTTTCTTT. This chain uses TRBV6-2 or TRBV6-3 with TRBJ1-1; a possible D gene is TRBD1 (5 bases). The V gene lost 0 bases and the J gene lost 5 bases, with 16 bases spanning the gap. Germline values: CDR1 MNHEY, CDR2 SVGEGT. The CDR3 sequence is 16 residues long.

The chain recombines TRBV7-3 with TRBJ1-6; TRBD1 might be the D (6 bases). Per germline, CDR1 SGHTA and CDR2 FQGTGA. The CDR3 spans 15 residues. With 2 bases removed from V and 5 bases from J, the gap between germline ends came to 10 bases. DNA for the CDR3: TGTGCCAGCAGCTTACGAGGGGGGGATAATTCACCCCTCCACTTT. Protein sequence: CASSLRGGDNSPLHF.

The chain combines TRBV5-4 with TRBJ1-6, with TRBD1 identical over 7 bases. Unmatched junction bases numbered 10, after V lost 4 bases and J lost 0 bases. The CDR3 runs to 18 residues. CDR1 SGHNT and CDR2 YYREEE come from the germline V gene (reference sequence). CDR3 region: CASSLYRGSSSYNSPLHF. As DNA, the CDR3 is TGTGCCAGCAGCCTTTACAGGGGTTCGAGCTCCTATAATTCACCCCTCCACTTT.

The chain combines TRBV18 with TRBJ2-4; 10 positions match TRBD2. The trim removed 1 base at V and 0 bases at J, leaving 6 bases unmatched. The CDR3 is 18 amino acids. CDR1 is KGHSH, CDR2 LQKENI, per germline. This chain's CDR3 is CASSPRLAGAVAKNIQYF. The CDR3 coding sequence is TGTGCCAGCTCACCACGGCTAGCGGGGGCGGTAGCCAAAAACATTCAGTACTTC. Complete variable domain (other parts from reference TRBV18 and TRBJ2-4): NAGVMQNPRHLVRRRGQEARLRCSPMKGHSHVYWYRQLPEEGLKFMVYLQKENIIDESGMPKERFSAEFPKEGPSILRIQQVVRGDSAAYFCASSPRLAGAVAKNIQYFGAGTRLSVL.

V is TRBV7-2 and J is TRBJ2-3, with 12 bases that match TRBD2. The CDR3 has 16 residues. Germline V lookup: CDR1 SGHTA, CDR2 FQGNSA. Unmatched junction bases numbered 3, after V lost 3 bases and J lost 2 bases. CDR3 amino acids: CASSFRLAGATDTQYF. CDR3 DNA sequence: TGTGCCAGCAGCTTCCGACTAGCGGGGGCCACAGATACGCAGTATTTT.

Concerning this clone itself: Other DNA sequences from this sample encode an identical CDR3 as well. The chain combines TRBV6-4 with TRBJ1-2; maybe TRBD1 (5 bases). Looked up from germline, CDR1 is MRHNA and CDR2 is SNTAGT. This CDR3 spans 13 amino acids. The V end was cut by 5 bases, the J end by 1 base, with 8 bases between. The CDR3 DNA sequence: TGTGCCAGCAGTCCAGGGCTTAACTATGGCTACACCTTC. Protein: CASSPGLNYGYTF.

This chain links TRBV11-2 with TRBJ2-7; TRBD2 matches 10 bases. V trimming: 5 bases; J trimming: 4 bases; junction bases outside the gene matches: 8. This CDR3 has 15 residues. CDR1 and CDR2 (germline): SGHAT, FQNNGV. Here the CDR3 DNA reads TGTGCCAGCAGCCTGAGCGGGGGGGCCCAATACGAGCAGTACTTC. Translating gives CASSLSGGAQYEQYF.

V gene TRBV6-5 combines with J gene TRBJ2-5; 9 nucleotides line up with TRBD2. From germline, CDR1 is MNHEY and CDR2 SVGAGI. V dropped 5 bases and J dropped 4; count of bases not matched to a gene: 2. This CDR3 comprises 13 residues. The CDR3 sequence: CASSQTSGETQYF. CDR3 nucleotide sequence: TGTGCCAGCAGTCAGACTAGCGGAGAGACCCAGTACTTC.

This clone has just a few counts. The chain uses TRBV30 and TRBJ2-7, with 9 bases identical to TRBD2. V was pared by 5 bases and J by 7 bases, with 9 bases of the junction left unmatched. Germline CDR1 GTSNPN, CDR2 SVGIG (reference sequence). The length of the CDR3 is 13 residues. CDR3 in DNA: TGTGCCTGGGCGGGAGGGGGTATGTCGGAGCAGTACTTC. Protein product: CAWAGGGMSEQYF. The full variable domain, rest sourced from reference TRBV30 and TRBJ2-7, is SQTIHQWPATLVQPVGSPLSLECTVEGTSNPNLYWYRQAAGRGLQLLFYSVGIGQISSEVPQNLSASRPQDRQFILSSKKLLLSDSGFYLCAWAGGGMSEQYFGPGTRLTVT.

The V call is TRBV7-9, the J call TRBJ2-3, with D hard to call. V lost 2 bases to trimming and J lost 2 bases, with 8 bases between them. This CDR3 has 14 residues. Looked up from germline, CDR1 is SEHNR and CDR2 is FQNEAQ (reference sequence). For the CDR3, the DNA is TGTGCCAGCAGCTTATTCTTGGCCACAGATACGCAGTATTTT. Translating it yields CASSLFLATDTQYF. The whole variable domain, filled in from reference TRBV7-9 and TRBJ2-3, reads DTGVSQNPRHKITKRGQNVTFRCDPISEHNRLYWYRQTLGQGPEFLTYFQNEAQLEKSRLLSDRFSAERPKGSFSTLEIQRTEQGDSAMYLCASSLFLATDTQYFGPGTRLTVL.

The count of this clone is one. The chain carries TRBV2 and TRBJ1-5; no firm D call. The CDR3 spans 14 residues. Germline V lookup: CDR1 SNHLY, CDR2 FYNNEI. With 6 bases removed from V and 2 bases from J, the gap between germline ends came to 11 bases. The CDR3 DNA reads as TGTGCCAGCAGGCCTGACATTGGCAATCAGCCCCAGCATTTT. As protein: CASRPDIGNQPQHF.

The V and J genes are TRBV19 and TRBJ2-5; 8 bases agree with TRBD2. This CDR3 has 17 residues. Germline V gene data show CDR1 as LNHDA and CDR2 as SQIVND (reference sequence). V trimming: 7 bases; J trimming: 5 bases; junction bases outside the gene matches: 18. Here the CDR3 DNA reads TGTGCCAGTACCCAGGGGTGGAAAGCGGGGGCGGAGGAGACCCAGTACTTC. Encoded protein: CASTQGWKAGAEETQYF.

This clone was detected ten times or more. This chain uses TRBV7-9 with TRBJ2-5; 10 bases map to TRBD2. The CDR3 has 15 residues. Germline assignment: CDR1 SEHNR and CDR2 FQNEAQ (reference sequence). V shed 5 bases, J shed 1 base, and the junction held 4 bases outside the gene matches. The CDR3 region is CASSSWTSGQETQYF. The CDR3 bases are TGTGCCAGCAGCAGTTGGACTAGCGGCCAAGAGACCCAGTACTTC.